This T cell receptor beta chain was recovered during a study of T cell repertoires in cytomegalovirus infection. This clonotype was observed a few times. The antigen is undetermined. Trimming took 0 bases from V and 16 from J; bases not matched to a gene: 18. Germline V gene lookup returns CDR1 DFQATT and CDR2 SNEGSKA (reference sequence). The CDR3 totals 16 residues. TCRdb called the reads again in MiXCR, with one record for every CDR3 protein. The data contain tens of thousands of distinct CDR3 sequences, about 45% of them singletons. This chain joins TRBV20-1 and TRBJ2-4; 10 bases align to TRBD1. The source was CD8+ T cells from cultured PBMCs, collected from culture after CMV antigen stimulation. The clonotype originates from a human donor in good health (CMV status not recorded). Some clones in this sample may be carry-over from other donors' samples. Written as DNA, the CDR3 is TGCAGTGCTAGAGATGCCTCCGGGACAGGGGCCCACATTCGATACTTC. Translation gives CSARDASGTGAHIRYF.